Each of the 2 T cell receptor beta chains below was sequenced from the same sample in a study of T cell repertoires in cytomegalovirus infection. TCRdb passed the reads through MiXCR, listing each CDR3 protein once. The profile shows 150,000 to 200,000 distinct CDR3 sequences, over 15% of them singletons. The material sequenced was CD8+ T cells from PBMCs. Receptors were obtained from a human donor in good health (CMV status not recorded). Some clones in this sample may be carry-over from other donors' samples.

This clonotype came up a few times. The chain joins TRBV6-6 to TRBJ2-7, with 7 bases matching TRBD1. J lost 2 bases, V lost 5 bases, and 12 bases had no gene match. Germline lookup yields CDR1 MNHNY and CDR2 SVGAGI (reference sequence). There are 16 residues in the CDR3. The CDR3 DNA reads as TGTGCCAGCAGTCCGCTAAAGGGACAGACCCCCTACGAGCAGTACTTC. It translates to CASSPLKGQTPYEQYF.

This clonotype was recorded at least ten times. This chain links TRBV7-2 with TRBJ2-1, with TRBD2 matching 7 bases. V shed 5 bases and J 9 bases; nucleotides not matched to a gene: 7. The CDR3 runs to 13 residues. Germline V gives CDR1 SGHTA, CDR2 FQGNSA. This chain's CDR3 is CASSVGLDGEQFF. CDR3 bases: TGTGCCAGCAGCGTCGGACTAGATGGTGAGCAGTTCTTC.